One sample yielded the 19 T cell receptor beta chains listed below, sequenced in a study of T-cell reconstitution after alpha-beta-depleted transplantation in children. Unique molecular identifiers were used to barcode this TCRbeta library. MiXCR was run by TCRdb on the PCR reads, yielding one entry per CDR3 protein. The profile shows some 110,000 distinct CDR3 sequences, approximately 10% of them singletons. The sample was PBMCs, taken before TCRalphabeta/CD19-depleted stem cell transplant. Receptors were obtained from a boy aged 2 to 10 with acute lymphoblastic leukemia, due to receive a stem cell transplant.

This clonotype appeared many times. The V gene is TRBV7-9, the J gene TRBJ2-3; TRBD1 agrees at 10 bases. Germline V gene lookup returns CDR1 SEHNR and CDR2 FQNEAQ (reference sequence). V was pared by 2 bases and J by 6 bases, with 5 bases of the junction left unmatched. The CDR3 runs to 15 residues. CDR3 in DNA: TGTGCCAGCAGCTTATCCGGGACAGGGGCGGATACGCAGTATTTT. It translates to CASSLSGTGADTQYF.

This chain joins TRBV5-1 and TRBJ2-7; 9 bases line up with TRBD2. Germline V gene data show CDR1 as SGHRS and CDR2 as YFSETQ. The CDR3 runs 15 residues. V lost 5 bases, J lost 5 bases, and 11 bases stayed unmatched. CDR3 DNA: TGCGCCAGCAGATCTCTAGCGGGGTCCCGTGACGAGCAGTACTTC. It is translated as CASRSLAGSRDEQYF.

This clonotype was counted only a few times. CDR3 in DNA: TGTGCCAGCAGATGGACTAGCGGGCAAACAGATACGCAGTATTTT. The encoded protein is CASRWTSGQTDTQYF. The gene calls are TRBV2 and TRBJ2-3; TRBD2 matches at 11 bases. Germline V lookup: CDR1 SNHLY, CDR2 FYNNEI. This CDR3 comprises 15 residues. The J segment lost 3 bases and the V segment lost 6 bases, leaving 5 bases of the junction unmatched. Drawing the rest from reference TRBV2 and TRBJ2-3, the complete variable domain is EPEVTQTPSHQVTQMGQEVILRCVPISNHLYFYWYRQILGQKVEFLVSFYNNEISEKSEIFDDQFSVERPDGSNFTLKIRSTKLEDSAMYFCASRWTSGQTDTQYFGPGTRLTVL.

This clonotype has more than one count but fewer than ten. The V gene is TRBV4-1, the J gene TRBJ1-1; 8 bases align to TRBD1. The CDR3 totals 18 residues. J gave up 2 bases and V 1 base, and 12 bases lay outside the gene matches. The germline V gene encodes CDR1 MGHRA and CDR2 YSYEKL. The CDR3 loop is CASSQVELRQGLNTEAFF. DNA of the CDR3: TGCGCCAGCAGCCAAGTTGAGTTGCGACAGGGGTTAAACACTGAAGCTTTCTTT.

This clonotype was seen only a few times. The rearrangement links TRBV20-1 to TRBJ2-3, with 11 nucleotides matching TRBD2. Germline-derived CDR1 and CDR2 are DFQATT and SNEGSKA (reference sequence). The ends lost 4 bases at V and 4 bases at J; junction bases unmatched: 4. This CDR3 region has 14 residues. CDR3 bases: TGCAGTGCTATAAATAGCGGGAGGGCAGATACGCAGTATTTT. Translating gives CSAINSGRADTQYF.

The CDR3 nucleotides are TGTGCCAGCAGCTACGAAACAGGGGAGGACTATGGCTACACCTTC. Its protein is CASSYETGEDYGYTF. This rearrangement joins TRBV7-9 to TRBJ1-2; 7 nucleotides align to TRBD1. CDR3 length equals 15 residues. V trimming: 4 bases; J trimming: 3 bases; junction bases outside the gene matches: 8. CDR1 and CDR2 (germline): SEHNR, FQNEAQ (reference sequence).

As concerns this clonotype: The germline gene is not matched at one end of the junction; a read error may be the cause. The gene calls are TRBV7-7 and TRBJ2-5, with TRBD1 as a possible D gene (6 bases). Germline V gene sequence: CDR1 SSHAT, CDR2 FNYEAQ (reference sequence). This CDR3 has 16 amino acids. The CDR3 protein is CASSLALIGGAEAQYF. DNA of the CDR3: TGTGCTAGCAGCTTAGCGTTAATAGGGGGTGCAGAGGCCCAGTACTTC.

This clonotype occurred a few times. The J gene is TRBJ1-2, the V gene TRBV5-1; D possibly corresponds to TRBD1 (5 bases). The length of the CDR3 is 14 residues. CDR1 is SGHRS, CDR2 YFSETQ, per germline. Trimming removed 3 bases at V and 4 bases at J, with 13 bases between. CDR3 DNA: TGCGCCAGCAGCTCCCTGCAGGGATCCTATGGCTACACCTTC. It yields the protein CASSSLQGSYGYTF.

The sample holds a few counts of this clonotype. DNA of the CDR3: TGCGCCAGCAGCTTGCAACTCGCCTGGGAGCAGTTCTTC. This gives the protein CASSLQLAWEQFF. The V call is TRBV5-1, the J call TRBJ2-1; D ambiguous. Germline CDR1 is SGHRS and CDR2 is YFSETQ. This CDR3 spans 13 amino acids. The ends were cut back, 1 base at V and 10 bases at J, with 12 bases in the middle.

The chain is built from TRBV30 and TRBJ1-2; unclear D gene. Germline values: CDR1 GTSNPN, CDR2 SVGIG (reference sequence). This CDR3 comprises 13 residues. V was cut by 1 base and J by 6 bases, with 12 bases left in between. The CDR3 spells CAWSAGWSNGYTF. The CDR3 DNA is TGTGCCTGGAGTGCGGGGTGGAGTAATGGCTACACCTTC.

This clonotype appeared a few times. V gene TRBV11-2 combines with J gene TRBJ1-6, with 7 positions matching TRBD1. Germline-derived CDR1 and CDR2 are SGHAT and FQNNGV. The CDR3 has 14 residues. V was pared by 2 bases and J by 13 bases, with 8 bases of the junction left unmatched. CDR3 DNA sequence: TGTGCCAGCAGCTTACCGGGACAGTCTATGCCCCTCCACTTT. This codes for CASSLPGQSMPLHF. Drawing the rest from reference TRBV11-2 and TRBJ1-6, the complete variable domain is EAGVAQSPRYKIIEKRQSVAFWCNPISGHATLYWYQQILGQGPKLLIQFQNNGVVDDSQLPKDRFSAERLKGVDSTLKIQPAKLEDSAVYLCASSLPGQSMPLHFGNGTRLTVT.

The chain couples TRBV27 to TRBJ1-1; 10 bases are shared with TRBD1. Germline-derived CDR1 and CDR2 are MNHEY and SMNVEV (reference sequence). CDR3 length: 14 amino acids. Losses at the gene ends were 2 bases for V and 6 bases for J; bases not matched to a gene: 3. The CDR3 DNA follows: TGTGCCAGCAGTTTAGGGACAGGGGTCGCTGAAGCTTTCTTT. Translation gives CASSLGTGVAEAFF.

This chain links TRBV6-1 with TRBJ1-2, with no clear D. The CDR3 consists of 13 residues. Per germline, CDR1 MNHNS and CDR2 SASEGT. V gave up 8 bases and J gave up 0 bases, with 10 bases separating them. The CDR3, as DNA: TGTGCCAGCCTTCGGACCACTAACTATGGCTACACCTTC. This sequence encodes CASLRTTNYGYTF.

In its sample, this clonotype was seen a few times. The V and J genes are TRBV7-9 and TRBJ2-2; TRBD2 matches at 10 bases. After removal of 5 bases from V and 4 bases from J, the junction contained 4 bases not matched to a gene. This CDR3 is built from 15 residues. Germline V gene data show CDR1 as SEHNR and CDR2 as FQNEAQ (reference sequence). CDR3 in amino acids: CASSQRGGSTGELFF. The DNA for the CDR3 is TGTGCCAGCAGCCAGCGGGGGGGGTCCACCGGGGAGCTGTTTTTT. The full variable domain, with the rest looked up from reference TRBV7-9 and TRBJ2-2, is DTGVSQNPRHKITKRGQNVTFRCDPISEHNRLYWYRQTLGQGPEFLTYFQNEAQLEKSRLLSDRFSAERPKGSFSTLEIQRTEQGDSAMYLCASSQRGGSTGELFFGEGSRLTVL.

A few counts support this clonotype. The rearrangement uses TRBV29-1 and TRBJ1-2; no definite D call. The ends were cut back, 7 bases at V and 8 bases at J, with 14 bases in the middle. Germline values: CDR1 SQVTM, CDR2 ANQGSEA. The CDR3 sequence is 11 residues long. In DNA form, the CDR3 reads TGCAGCGGGGAAGATTTGAAGGGCTACACCTTC. Protein sequence: CSGEDLKGYTF.

This rearrangement joins TRBV3-1 to TRBJ2-1; maybe TRBD1 (5 bases). V was clipped by 11 bases and J by 5 bases, with 19 bases between them. This CDR3 contains 14 residues. Germline CDR1 and CDR2: LGHDT and YNNKEL (reference sequence). The CDR3 loop is CAFRAIERHNEQFF. The CDR3 region has the DNA TGTGCCTTCAGGGCCATAGAGAGGCACAATGAGCAGTTCTTC.

The chain links TRBV5-8 to TRBJ2-1; D remains ambiguous. The CDR3 contains 12 residues. Trimming pared 4 bases from V and 4 bases from J, leaving 6 bases between. Germline assignment: CDR1 SGHTS and CDR2 YDEGEE. CDR3 protein: CASSTQYNEQFF. CDR3 DNA: TGTGCCAGCAGCACGCAGTACAATGAGCAGTTCTTC. The full variable domain, in which reference TRBV5-8 and TRBJ2-1 provide the parts outside the CDR3, is EAGVTQSPTHLIKTRGQQATLRCSPISGHTSVYWYQQALGLGLQFLLWYDEGEERNRGNFPPRFSGRQFPNYSSELNVNALELEDSALYLCASSTQYNEQFFGPGTRLTVL.

Only a few counts were recorded for this clonotype. This chain links TRBV4-1 with TRBJ2-1; D is perhaps TRBD1 (6 bases). Germline V lookup: CDR1 MGHRA, CDR2 YSYEKL. V was pared by 0 bases and J by 4 bases, with 22 bases between. The CDR3 totals 19 residues. In DNA, the CDR3 is TGCGCCAGCAGCCAAGATCGGGCTAGCCGGACAGCCAGATACAATGAGCAGTTCTTC. Residues: CASSQDRASRTARYNEQFF.

Ten or more counts support this clonotype. This chain uses TRBV15 with TRBJ2-7; D is perhaps TRBD1 (6 bases). This CDR3 comprises 20 residues. Deletions cut 5 bases from V and 0 bases from J, with 29 bases between. Germline CDR1 reads LNHNV; CDR2 reads YYDKDF (reference sequence). The CDR3 loop is CATSPSPIGTTLQSSYEQYF. The CDR3 DNA reads TGTGCCACCAGCCCTTCCCCGATCGGGACAACTCTACAATCCTCCTACGAGCAGTACTTC.